These 25 T cell receptor beta chains share one sample of origin, sequenced in a study of T cells in Graves' hyperthyroidism and ophthalmopathy. Amplification of TCR beta CDR3 regions used RNA as the template. HTBI primers were employed in a first-round RT-PCR of the TCR CDR3. MiXCR, applied by TCRdb to the multiplex PCR reads, yields one record per CDR3 protein. Among about 410,000 distinct CDR3 sequences listed, roughly 14% were seen once. The material sequenced was blood. The source of these receptors is a woman in her thirties with Graves' ophthalmopathy.

This clonotype has a count of ten or more. The chain links TRBV27 to TRBJ2-1; 10 bases align to TRBD1. The CDR3 runs 16 residues. Unmatched junction bases numbered 9, after V lost 4 bases and J lost 6 bases. The V gene's germline CDR1 is MNHEY and CDR2 SMNVEV (reference sequence). This CDR3 is CASSSLGQGVSNEQFF. For the CDR3, the DNA is TGTGCCAGCAGTTCATTAGGACAGGGGGTCTCCAATGAGCAGTTCTTC.

This rearrangement joins TRBV20-1 to TRBJ1-5; tentative D call: TRBD1 (5 bases). The CDR3 is 13 residues long. CDR1 and CDR2 from the germline V gene are DFQATT and SNEGSKA (reference sequence). Trimming took 1 base from V and 7 from J, leaving 11 bases between them. CDR3 sequence reads: CSARVQGSQPQHF. Written as DNA, the CDR3 is TGCAGTGCTAGAGTTCAGGGTTCCCAGCCCCAGCATTTT.

This clonotype was seen many times. The V and J genes are TRBV3-1 and TRBJ1-3; D not certain. CDR1 LGHDT and CDR2 YNNKEL come from the germline V gene (reference sequence). The CDR3 sequence is 17 residues long. The V and J ends lost 0 bases and 0 bases respectively, with 12 bases between them. CDR3 DNA sequence: TGTGCCAGCAGCCAAGACCCACCCATGAACTCTGGAAACACCATATATTTT. Translating gives CASSQDPPMNSGNTIYF.

This clonotype was picked up many times. The rearrangement links TRBV10-3 to TRBJ2-5; 13 bases map to TRBD2. This CDR3 is built from 16 residues. Unmatched junction bases numbered 6, after V lost 6 bases and J lost 2 bases. In germline, CDR1 is ENHRY, CDR2 SYGVKD. The CDR3 DNA reads TGTGCCATCAGCGGACTAGCGGGGGCCCCTCAAGAGACCCAGTACTTC. Its protein is CAISGLAGAPQETQYF.

This clonotype was counted at least ten times. The chain links TRBV30 to TRBJ1-5; a possible D gene is TRBD1 (5 bases). This CDR3 has 14 residues. Germline V lookup: CDR1 GTSNPN, CDR2 SVGIG (reference sequence). The germline V and J ends were trimmed by 4 bases and 3 bases, with 13 bases remaining between them. This chain's CDR3 is CAWTPGLINQPQHF. In nucleotides, the CDR3 is TGTGCCTGGACCCCGGGACTGATCAATCAGCCCCAGCATTTT.

Details on this clonotype: This clone may be a read error of a much larger clone one base away. The rearrangement links TRBV6-2 or TRBV6-3 to TRBJ2-3, with TRBD2 identical over 9 bases. This CDR3 comprises 14 residues. The germline V gene has CDR1 MNHEY and CDR2 SVGEGT. Trimming took 8 bases from V and 4 from J; bases not matched to a gene: 7. The CDR3 nucleotides are TGTGCCAGCTGTATAGCGGGGGACGCAGATACGCAGTATTTT. Its translation is CASCIAGDADTQYF.

The rearrangement links TRBV6-2 or TRBV6-3 to TRBJ2-5; 10 bases align to TRBD2. CDR1 is MNHEY, CDR2 SVGEGT, per germline. The CDR3 length is 13 residues. Trimming took 7 bases from V and 10 from J; bases not matched to a gene: 9. CDR3 DNA: TGTGCCAGCAATCCTAGCGGGAGACGGATCCAGTACTTC. It encodes CASNPSGRRIQYF.

The V and J genes are TRBV11-2 and TRBJ2-1, with D possibly TRBD2 on 5 matching bases. Trimming pared 6 bases from V and 8 bases from J, leaving 23 bases between. The V gene's germline CDR1 is SGHAT and CDR2 FQNNGV. The CDR3 loop spans 16 amino acids. This chain's CDR3 is CASSFLGLSLHDEQFF. CDR3 in DNA: TGTGCCAGCAGTTTTTTAGGACTTAGTCTCCACGATGAGCAGTTCTTC.

This clonotype was seen more than once but under ten times. The CDR3 sequence: CASSATGITDTQYF. The CDR3 nucleotides are TGTGCCAGCAGTGCGACAGGCATCACAGATACGCAGTATTTT. The chain has TRBV27 and TRBJ2-3; tentative D call: TRBD1 (6 bases). V was trimmed by 5 bases and J by 2 bases, leaving 11 bases between them. CDR3 length: 14 amino acids. The germline CDR1 and CDR2 sequences are MNHEY and SMNVEV (reference sequence).

This clonotype was seen repeatedly, ten times or more. The chain links TRBV7-3 to TRBJ2-7; D not certain. Germline CDR1 is SGHTA and CDR2 is FQGTGA. CDR3 length equals 14 residues. V was cut by 2 bases and J by 4 bases, with 12 bases left in between. The CDR3 here is CASSLAGPGYEQYF. The CDR3 region has the DNA TGTGCCAGCAGCTTAGCCGGGCCTGGGTACGAGCAGTACTTC.

The V gene is TRBV29-1, the J gene TRBJ2-5; TRBD1 matches 10 bases. Losses at the gene ends were 6 bases for V and 4 bases for J; bases not matched to a gene: 5. The length of the CDR3 is 13 residues. Germline lookup yields CDR1 SQVTM and CDR2 ANQGSEA. Here the CDR3 reads CSVRDRGGETQYF. The CDR3 DNA reads as TGCAGCGTCCGGGACAGGGGAGGAGAGACCCAGTACTTC.

This clonotype was picked up many times. V and J are TRBV18 and TRBJ2-1, with TRBD1 matching 10 bases. J lost 7 bases, V lost 4 bases, and 7 bases had no gene match. The CDR3 is 15 amino acids. CDR1 is KGHSH, CDR2 LQKENI, per germline. This CDR3 is CASSRDRGSGNEQFF. As DNA, the CDR3 is TGTGCCAGCTCACGGGACAGGGGATCGGGGAATGAGCAGTTCTTC.

This clonotype occurred many times. The rearrangement links TRBV9 to TRBJ2-7, with D uncertain. Germline assignment: CDR1 SGDLS and CDR2 YYNGEE. The CDR3 runs 13 residues. The V end was cut by 3 bases, the J end by 3 bases, with 10 bases between. CDR3 residues: CASSDGQDYEQYF. DNA of the CDR3: TGTGCCAGCAGCGACGGGCAGGACTACGAGCAGTACTTC.

In this sample, this clonotype turned up many times. This chain uses TRBV7-2 with TRBJ1-2; a weak D match, TRBD1 (5 bases). Per germline, CDR1 SGHTA and CDR2 FQGNSA. Trimming left V 3 bases short and J 6 bases short, with 11 bases between. This CDR3 spans 13 amino acids. CDR3 protein: CASSLNQGHGYTF. The CDR3 nucleotides are TGTGCCAGCAGCTTGAATCAGGGACATGGCTACACCTTC.

The rearrangement links TRBV12-3 or TRBV12-4 to TRBJ1-1; D is unclear. This CDR3 spans 12 amino acids. Trimming took 3 bases from V and 3 from J, leaving 5 bases between them. The CDR3 sequence is CASSFSYTEAFF. CDR3 DNA: TGTGCCAGCAGTTTTAGCTACACTGAAGCTTTCTTT.

Concerning this clonotype itself: A much bigger clone sits one base away, suggesting this may be a read error. CDR3 sequence (DNA): TGTGCCAGCAGCAAATTGGTGAACACTGAAGCTTTCTTT. Residues: CASSKLVNTEAFF. This chain links TRBV16 with TRBJ1-1, with unresolved D. The CDR3 has 13 amino acids. CDR1 KGHSY and CDR2 FQNENV come from the germline V gene. Trimming cost V 5 bases and J 0 bases, with 7 bases left between them.

The chain carries TRBV27 and TRBJ2-1; a possible D gene is TRBD1 (7 bases). Germline V gene data show CDR1 as MNHEY and CDR2 as SMNVEV (reference sequence). The CDR3 contains 15 residues. V was pared by 6 bases and J by 5 bases, with 17 bases between. CDR3 in amino acids: CASSPQGGQNNEQFF. As DNA, the CDR3 is TGTGCCAGCAGCCCCCAGGGGGGACAAAACAATGAGCAGTTCTTC.

The gene calls are TRBV20-1 and TRBJ1-4; D may be TRBD1 (6 bases). The CDR3 extends over 14 amino acids. The V gene's germline CDR1 is DFQATT and CDR2 SNEGSKA (reference sequence). V shed 0 bases and J shed 8 bases, with 13 bases lying between them. CDR3: CSAREGGGQEKLFF. The CDR3 DNA sequence: TGCAGTGCTAGAGAAGGGGGAGGACAAGAAAAACTGTTTTTT.

This clonotype was seen repeatedly, ten times or more. The CDR3 here is CASSLGSGEGTEAFF. The CDR3 nucleotides read TGTGCCAGCAGCTTAGGGAGCGGGGAAGGGACTGAAGCTTTCTTT. The rearrangement joins TRBV11-2 to TRBJ1-1, with D uncertain. V was trimmed by 1 base and J by 5 bases, leaving 14 bases between them. The CDR3 spans 15 residues. Germline V lookup: CDR1 SGHAT, CDR2 FQNNGV.

This clonotype was observed many times. J is TRBJ2-1 and V is TRBV18; 12 bases agree with TRBD2. Germline trimming cut 5 bases from V and 6 bases from J; bases unmatched to any gene: 2. The germline V gene has CDR1 KGHSH and CDR2 LQKENI. The CDR3 runs 14 residues. The CDR3 spells CASSSSGGVNEQFF. In nucleotides, the CDR3 is TGTGCCAGCTCATCTAGCGGGGGGGTCAATGAGCAGTTCTTC.

The table lists this clonotype with a count of one. The chain carries TRBV6-5 and TRBJ1-6; D is possibly TRBD1 (6 bases). The V end was cut by 2 bases, the J end by 2 bases, with 10 bases between. CDR1 and CDR2 from the germline V gene are MNHEY and SVGAGI. This CDR3 region has 16 residues. CDR3 in amino acids: CASSYPDRTYNSPLHF. Written as DNA, the CDR3 is TGTGCCAGCAGTTACCCGGACAGAACCTATAATTCACCCCTCCACTTT.

This clonotype was picked up many times. V usage is TRBV3-1 and J usage is TRBJ2-5; D call uncertain. The CDR3 runs to 14 residues. Germline CDR1 is LGHDT and CDR2 is YNNKEL (reference sequence). V lost 0 bases and J lost 1, with 6 bases in between. DNA for the CDR3: TGTGCCAGCAGCCAAGAACCAGTCCAAGAGACCCAGTACTTC. This codes for CASSQEPVQETQYF.

This clonotype has a count of ten or more. The rearrangement uses TRBV2 and TRBJ1-5, with a possible D match to TRBD1 (5 bases). The CDR3 extends over 14 amino acids. Looked up from germline, CDR1 is SNHLY and CDR2 is FYNNEI. The V end was cut by 4 bases, the J end by 3 bases, with 10 bases between. The CDR3 region has the DNA TGTGCCAGCAGTGCAGGGCCGAACAATCAGCCCCAGCATTTT. Translating it yields CASSAGPNNQPQHF. The variable domain in full, with the rest retrieved from reference TRBV2 and TRBJ1-5, is EPEVTQTPSHQVTQMGQEVILRCVPISNHLYFYWYRQILGQKVEFLVSFYNNEISEKSEIFDDQFSVERPDGSNFTLKIRSTKLEDSAMYFCASSAGPNNQPQHFGDGTRLSIL.

This clonotype was seen more than once but under ten times. The V and J genes are TRBV6-9 and TRBJ2-7; 7 bases line up with TRBD1. V was clipped by 5 bases and J by 7 bases; unmatched bases: 5. This CDR3 contains 12 residues. The germline CDR1 and CDR2 sequences are MNHGY and SVAAGI. The CDR3 loop is CASSNPGQEQYF. Written as DNA, the CDR3 is TGTGCCAGCAGTAATCCGGGACAGGAGCAGTACTTC.

This clonotype occurred a few times. CDR3 in amino acids: CASNRGQRTSGGNEQFF. The DNA for the CDR3 is TGTGCCAGTAACAGGGGACAGAGGACTAGCGGGGGCAATGAGCAGTTCTTC. The rearrangement uses TRBV6-1 and TRBJ2-1; the match to TRBD2 covers 13 bases. Germline V lookup: CDR1 MNHNS, CDR2 SASEGT. Unmatched junction bases numbered 14, after V lost 9 bases and J lost 6 bases. This CDR3 is 17 amino acids long.